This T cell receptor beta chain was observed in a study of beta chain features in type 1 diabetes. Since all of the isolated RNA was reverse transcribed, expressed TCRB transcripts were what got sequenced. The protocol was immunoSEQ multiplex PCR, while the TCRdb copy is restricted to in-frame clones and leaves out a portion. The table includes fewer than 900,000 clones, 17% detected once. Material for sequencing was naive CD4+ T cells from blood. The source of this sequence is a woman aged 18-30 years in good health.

CDR3 residues: CASSVTSGRSGEQFF. The CDR3 bases are TGTGCCAGCAGTGTAACTAGCGGGAGATCAGGGGAGCAGTTCTTC. The V call is TRBV2, the J call TRBJ2-1, with 11 bases matching TRBD2. The V segment lost 4 bases and the J segment 10 bases; nucleotides outside the gene matches: 9. Germline CDR1 SNHLY, CDR2 FYNNEI. The CDR3 runs to 15 residues.